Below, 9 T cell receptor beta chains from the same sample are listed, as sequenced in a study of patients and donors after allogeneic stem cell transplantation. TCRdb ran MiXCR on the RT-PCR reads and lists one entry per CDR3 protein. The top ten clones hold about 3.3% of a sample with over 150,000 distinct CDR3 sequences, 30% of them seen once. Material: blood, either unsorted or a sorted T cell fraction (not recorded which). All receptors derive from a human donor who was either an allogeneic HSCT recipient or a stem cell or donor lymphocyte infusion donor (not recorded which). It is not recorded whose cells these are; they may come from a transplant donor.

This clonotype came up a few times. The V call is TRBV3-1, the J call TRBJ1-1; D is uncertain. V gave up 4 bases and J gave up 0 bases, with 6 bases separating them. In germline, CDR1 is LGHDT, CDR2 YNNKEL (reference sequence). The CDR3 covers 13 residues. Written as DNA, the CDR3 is TGTGCCAGCAGCCGCTGGATGAACACTGAAGCTTTCTTT. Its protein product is CASSRWMNTEAFF.

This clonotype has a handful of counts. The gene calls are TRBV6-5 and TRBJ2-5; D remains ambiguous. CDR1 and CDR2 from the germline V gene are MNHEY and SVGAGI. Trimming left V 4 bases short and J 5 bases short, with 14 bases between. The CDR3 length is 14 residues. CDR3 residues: CASSSDWYGETQYF. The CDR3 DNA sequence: TGTGCCAGCAGTTCCGACTGGTATGGGGAGACCCAGTACTTC.

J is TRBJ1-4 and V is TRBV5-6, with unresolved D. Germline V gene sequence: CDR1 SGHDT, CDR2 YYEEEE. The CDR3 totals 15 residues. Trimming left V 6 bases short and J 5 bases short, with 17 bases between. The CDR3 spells CASTPSQAQNEKLFF. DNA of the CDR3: TGTGCCAGCACCCCGAGTCAGGCCCAAAATGAAAAACTGTTTTTT.

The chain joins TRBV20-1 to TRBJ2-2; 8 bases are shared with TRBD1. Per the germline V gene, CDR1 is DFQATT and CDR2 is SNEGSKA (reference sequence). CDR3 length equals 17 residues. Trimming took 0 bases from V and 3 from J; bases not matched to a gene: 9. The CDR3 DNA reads TGCAGTGCTAGAGATCTCGGGGACAGGATCCACACCGGGGAGCTGTTTTTT. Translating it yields CSARDLGDRIHTGELFF.

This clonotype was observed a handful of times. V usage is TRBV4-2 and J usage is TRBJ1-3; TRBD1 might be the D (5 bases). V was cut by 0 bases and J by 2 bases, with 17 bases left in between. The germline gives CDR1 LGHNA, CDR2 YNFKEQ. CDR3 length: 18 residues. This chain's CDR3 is CASSQEGPHAEAGNTIYF. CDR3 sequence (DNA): TGTGCCAGCAGCCAAGAGGGGCCCCATGCAGAAGCTGGAAACACCATATATTTT.

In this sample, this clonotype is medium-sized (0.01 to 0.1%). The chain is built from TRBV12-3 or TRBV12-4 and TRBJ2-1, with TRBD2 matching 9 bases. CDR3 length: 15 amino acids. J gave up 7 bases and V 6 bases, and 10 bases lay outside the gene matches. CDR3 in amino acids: CASRDSGRGGNEQFF. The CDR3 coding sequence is TGTGCCAGCAGAGATAGCGGGAGAGGGGGAAATGAGCAGTTCTTC.

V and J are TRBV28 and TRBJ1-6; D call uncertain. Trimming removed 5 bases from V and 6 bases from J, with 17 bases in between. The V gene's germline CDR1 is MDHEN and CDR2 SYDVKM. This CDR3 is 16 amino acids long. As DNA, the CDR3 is TGTGCCAGCAGTCTAGGGCCGCTGGATTTTAATTCACCCCTCCACTTT. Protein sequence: CASSLGPLDFNSPLHF.

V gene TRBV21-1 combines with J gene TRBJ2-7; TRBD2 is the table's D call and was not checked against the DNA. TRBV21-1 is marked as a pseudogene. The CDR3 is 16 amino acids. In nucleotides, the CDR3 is TGTGCCAGCAGCAAAGAGGTGACAGGGCCCTACTACGAGCAGTACTTC. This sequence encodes CASSKEVTGPYYEQYF.

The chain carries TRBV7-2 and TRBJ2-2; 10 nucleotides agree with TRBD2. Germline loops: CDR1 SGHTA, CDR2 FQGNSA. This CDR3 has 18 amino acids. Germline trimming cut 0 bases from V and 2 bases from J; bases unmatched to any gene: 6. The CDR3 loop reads CASSLAPLLAGNTGELFF. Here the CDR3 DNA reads TGTGCCAGCAGCTTAGCGCCGCTACTAGCGGGAAACACCGGGGAGCTGTTTTTT.